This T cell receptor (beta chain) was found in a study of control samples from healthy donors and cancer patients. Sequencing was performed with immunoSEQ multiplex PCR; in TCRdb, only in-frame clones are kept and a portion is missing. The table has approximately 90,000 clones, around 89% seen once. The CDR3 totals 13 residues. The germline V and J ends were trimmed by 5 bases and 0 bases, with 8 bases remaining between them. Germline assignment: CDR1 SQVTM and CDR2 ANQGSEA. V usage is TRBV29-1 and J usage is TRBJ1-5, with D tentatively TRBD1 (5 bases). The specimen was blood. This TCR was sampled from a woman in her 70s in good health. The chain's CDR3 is CSVSDNSNQPQHF. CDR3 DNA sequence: TGCAGCGTTTCGGACAATAGCAATCAGCCCCAGCATTTT.